Each of the 17 T cell receptor beta chains below was sequenced from the same sample in a study of cytomegalovirus exposure and HLA in healthy donors. With 60 Vbeta and 13 Jbeta primers, the PCR was carried out. The assay was immunoSEQ multiplex PCR, and TCRdb's table has in-frame clones only and misses some. The sample has some 130,000 clones, 60% to 80% seen once. The sequencing input was PBMCs. The receptor set was obtained from a young man in good health and CMV-seronegative.

The rearrangement uses TRBV27 and TRBJ2-1; D might be TRBD2 (6 bases). Germline CDR1 is MNHEY and CDR2 is SMNVEV (reference sequence). The CDR3 runs 12 residues. Trimming shortened V by 5 bases and J by 6 bases, and 8 bases separated the two germline ends. The CDR3 bases are TGTGCCAGCAGTACACTAGCCAATGAGCAGTTCTTC. Translating gives CASSTLANEQFF.

This sequence joins TRBV28 and TRBJ1-5; D remains unclear. The CDR3 loop spans 14 amino acids. The V and J ends lost 5 bases and 1 base respectively, with 9 bases between them. Looked up from germline, CDR1 is MDHEN and CDR2 is SYDVKM. This CDR3 is CASSLGRSNQPQHF. The DNA for the CDR3 is TGTGCCAGCAGTCTTGGTCGGAGCAATCAGCCCCAGCATTTT. Combining the CDR3 with reference TRBV28 and TRBJ1-5 gives the whole variable domain DVKVTQSSRYLVKRTGEKVFLECVQDMDHENMFWYRQDPGLGLRLIYFSYDVKMKEKGDIPEGYSVSREKKERFSLILESASTNQTSMYLCASSLGRSNQPQHFGDGTRLSIL.

This clone has just one count. The chain uses TRBV5-1 and TRBJ1-1, with D maybe TRBD1 (5 bases). The V end lost 6 bases, the J end lost 6 bases, and 18 bases lay between the germline ends. Germline V gives CDR1 SGHRS, CDR2 YFSETQ. The CDR3 spans 14 residues. The chain's CDR3 is CASTQSQGDSEAFF. Here the CDR3 DNA reads TGCGCCAGCACCCAGAGTCAGGGTGACTCTGAAGCTTTCTTT. Full variable domain (remainder filled in from reference TRBV5-1 and TRBJ1-1): KAGVTQTPRYLIKTRGQQVTLSCSPISGHRSVSWYQQTPGQGLQFLFEYFSETQRNKGNFPGRFSGRQFSNSRSEMNVSTLELGDSALYLCASTQSQGDSEAFFGQGTRLTVV.

The CDR3 DNA is TGTGCCAGTAGTATAGCAACGACGGGTATGTACGAGCAGTACTTC. It is translated as CASSIATTGMYEQYF. The V gene is TRBV19, the J gene TRBJ2-7; no clear D. The CDR3 is made up of 15 amino acids. The germline V gene encodes CDR1 LNHDA and CDR2 SQIVND (reference sequence). V shed 1 base and J shed 4 bases, with 14 bases lying between them.

This clone was counted only a few times. The J gene is TRBJ2-5, the V gene TRBV28; tentative D call: TRBD1 (5 bases). V was trimmed by 5 bases and J by 0 bases, leaving 7 bases between them. Germline CDR1 reads MDHEN; CDR2 reads SYDVKM. The CDR3 is 13 amino acids. The CDR3 region is CASSKQDQETQYF. For the CDR3, the DNA is TGTGCCAGCAGTAAACAGGACCAAGAGACCCAGTACTTC.

The gene calls are TRBV2 and TRBJ2-1; 9 positions agree with TRBD2. CDR3 size: 11 residues. Germline V gene lookup returns CDR1 SNHLY and CDR2 FYNNEI. V was clipped by 6 bases and J by 15 bases; unmatched bases: 6. CDR3 amino acids: CASSTRTSAFF. CDR3 nucleotide sequence: TGTGCCAGCAGCACCAGGACTAGCGCGTTCTTC.

This chain joins TRBV7-3 and TRBJ2-3, with 8 bases fitting TRBD2. The CDR3 is 15 amino acids. The ends lost 1 base at V and 5 bases at J; junction bases unmatched: 5. Germline V gene data show CDR1 as SGHTA and CDR2 as FQGTGA. This CDR3 is CASSLRPSGQDTQYF. The CDR3 DNA follows: TGTGCCAGCAGCTTAAGGCCTAGCGGGCAAGATACGCAGTATTTT.

In DNA, the CDR3 is TGTGCCAGCAGCCCACGACAGAACGTTAACTATGGCTACACCTTC. Protein: CASSPRQNVNYGYTF. The V call is TRBV7-6, the J call TRBJ1-2, with D perhaps TRBD1 (5 bases). The CDR3 has 15 residues. V gave up 5 bases and J gave up 1 base, with 14 bases separating them. Germline-derived CDR1 and CDR2 are SGHVS and FNYEAQ.

V usage is TRBV27 and J usage is TRBJ1-1; TRBD1 matches 9 bases. This CDR3 is built from 16 residues. V lost 7 bases and J lost 5; bases outside the gene matches: 14. Germline V gene sequence: CDR1 MNHEY, CDR2 SMNVEV (reference sequence). The CDR3 sequence: CASTPGQGKRGTEAFF. The CDR3 DNA is TGTGCCAGCACCCCGGGACAGGGTAAAAGAGGAACTGAAGCTTTCTTT.

The V gene is TRBV18, the J gene TRBJ2-7, with 9 bases identical to TRBD1. Trimming removed 5 bases from V and 4 bases from J; junction bases left unmatched: 9. CDR1 and CDR2 from the germline V gene are KGHSH and LQKENI. There are 15 residues in the CDR3. The CDR3 sequence is CASSSTRGTGYEQYF. The CDR3 bases are TGTGCCAGCTCATCAACACGCGGGACAGGGTACGAGCAGTACTTC.

This clone was detected only a few times. The V call is TRBV5-4, the J call TRBJ2-1, with TRBD2 identical over 8 bases. Unmatched junction bases numbered 9, after V lost 3 bases and J lost 7 bases. The germline V gene has CDR1 SGHNT and CDR2 YYREEE (reference sequence). The CDR3 contains 15 residues. CDR3: CASSSSGSGENEQFF. The DNA for the CDR3 is TGTGCCAGCAGCTCAAGCGGGAGTGGGGAAAATGAGCAGTTCTTC.

This chain uses TRBV25-1 with TRBJ1-1, with 8 positions matching TRBD1. The CDR3 contains 14 residues. V dropped 4 bases and J dropped 10; count of bases not matched to a gene: 11. The germline V gene encodes CDR1 MGHDK and CDR2 SYGVNS. CDR3 protein: CASSGDDRGRRAFF. CDR3 nucleotides: TGTGCCAGCAGTGGGGATGACAGGGGCCGGCGAGCTTTCTTT.

The gene calls are TRBV6-1 and TRBJ2-7; 8 bases fit TRBD1. Trimming took 1 base from V and 0 from J; bases not matched to a gene: 2. Germline CDR1 MNHNS, CDR2 SASEGT. The CDR3 runs to 15 residues. The CDR3 nucleotides read TGTGCCAGCAGTGAAGGACAGGGGAGCTCCTACGAGCAGTACTTC. As protein: CASSEGQGSSYEQYF.

J is TRBJ2-7 and V is TRBV10-3; 15 nucleotides match TRBD2. CDR1 ENHRY and CDR2 SYGVKD come from the germline V gene. The CDR3 is 14 residues long. Losses at the gene ends were 10 bases for V and 3 bases for J; bases not matched to a gene: 4. The DNA of the CDR3 is TGTGCCACCGGGACTAGCGGGAGGATCTACGAGCAGTACTTC. Translating it yields CATGTSGRIYEQYF.

The rearrangement links TRBV5-1 to TRBJ2-7; possibly TRBD1 for D (6 bases). V lost 4 bases and J 2 bases, leaving 13 bases between the germline ends. Germline CDR1 and CDR2: SGHRS and YFSETQ. CDR3 length: 14 residues. The CDR3 spells CASSPHRDTYEQYF. CDR3 DNA: TGCGCCAGCAGCCCGCACCGGGACACCTACGAGCAGTACTTC.

This chain's CDR3 is CASRFELVNEQFF. In DNA form, the CDR3 reads TGTGCCAGCAGGTTCGAACTAGTTAATGAGCAGTTCTTC. V gene TRBV11-2 combines with J gene TRBJ2-1; TRBD2 might be the D (5 bases). Germline-derived CDR1 and CDR2 are SGHAT and FQNNGV. The CDR3 extends over 13 amino acids. V gave up 6 bases and J gave up 7 bases, with 13 bases separating them. Supplemented by reference TRBV11-2 and TRBJ2-1, the full variable domain reads EAGVAQSPRYKIIEKRQSVAFWCNPISGHATLYWYQQILGQGPKLLIQFQNNGVVDDSQLPKDRFSAERLKGVDSTLKIQPAKLEDSAVYLCASRFELVNEQFFGPGTRLTVL.

The sample holds a few counts of this clone. The chain recombines TRBV5-1 with TRBJ1-4; no clear D. The V gene lost 3 bases and the J gene lost 2 bases, with 8 bases spanning the gap. The V gene's germline CDR1 is SGHRS and CDR2 YFSETQ. This CDR3 region has 14 residues. CDR3 DNA: TGCGCCAGCAGCTACCGAGGGACTAATGAAAAACTGTTTTTT. It encodes CASSYRGTNEKLFF.